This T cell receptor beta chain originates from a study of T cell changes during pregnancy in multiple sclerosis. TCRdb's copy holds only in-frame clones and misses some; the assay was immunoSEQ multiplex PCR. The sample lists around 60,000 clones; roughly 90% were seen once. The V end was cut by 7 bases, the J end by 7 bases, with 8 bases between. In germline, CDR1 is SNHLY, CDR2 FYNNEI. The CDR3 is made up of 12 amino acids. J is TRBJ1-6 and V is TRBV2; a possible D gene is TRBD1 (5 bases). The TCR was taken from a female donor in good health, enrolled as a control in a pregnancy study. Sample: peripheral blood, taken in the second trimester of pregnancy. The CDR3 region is CASIGHNSPLHF. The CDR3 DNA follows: TGTGCCAGCATAGGACACAATTCACCCCTCCACTTT.